What follows is one T cell receptor beta chain and its context. Antigen: not known. This entry is derived from a study of T cell responses to AZD1222 COVID-19 vaccine. The assay was immunoSEQ multiplex PCR, and TCRdb's table has in-frame clones only and misses some. The profile shows 130,000 to 150,000 clones, roughly 91% of them singletons. It was second doses at about 4 or about 12 weeks that were pooled. Study findings and constraints: A mostly white British donor set with more females was recruited, and clonal diversity was possibly underestimated. Repertoire collection took place solely once the T cell response had peaked. Seropositivity was recorded at baseline in only six AZD1222 recipients.

Looked up from germline, CDR1 is WSHSY and CDR2 is SAAADI. The V gene lost 0 bases and the J gene lost 7 bases, with 9 bases spanning the gap. The CDR3 contains 13 residues. The source of this sequence is an adult who received the AZD1222 COVID-19 vaccine. Specimen: peripheral blood, collected 28 days after the second AZD1222 dose. The rearrangement links TRBV10-2 to TRBJ1-1, with D tentatively TRBD1 (6 bases). The CDR3 coding sequence is TGCGCCAGCAGTGAGTCCCAGGACAGTGAAGCTTTCTTT. Translating gives CASSESQDSEAFF.